This T cell receptor (beta chain) was profiled in a study of blood T cells in healthy people across ages. The authors ran a second PCR of roughly 6 to 11 cycles using a sample-barcoded 5' primer and a J-beta primer mix. All cDNA molecules were each tagged by a template-switch adaptor with 12 random nucleotides. MiXCR was run by TCRdb on the 5' RACE reads, yielding one entry per CDR3 protein. The sample shows over 1,500,000 distinct CDR3 sequences, around 42% of them seen only once. CDR3 length equals 14 residues. Germline lookup yields CDR1 MNHEY and CDR2 SVGEGT. With regard to this clonotype: Its antigen is not known.

Study observations and caveats: Getting older went along with TCR beta diversity per million T cells dropping roughly linearly. Greater diversity and more naive CD4+ cells were seen in long-lived donors than in aged donors.

This sequence joins TRBV6-2 or TRBV6-3 and TRBJ2-7; no clear D. The tail of the sequence fits TRBJ2-5 better, so the J call may be wrong. The receptor was derived from a human donor in good health. Sequenced input: blood. The CDR3 nucleotides read TGTGCCAGCAGTTACGGTCGAGCCCGCGAGACCCAGTACTTC. Protein sequence: CASSYGRARETQYF.